Listed here is a single T cell receptor (beta chain). The entry originates in a study of Ad26.COV2.S vaccination and SARS-CoV-2 variants. Treatment here: some 20 received Ad26.COV2.S at low or high dose, single or two shots; about 5 received placebo; per-sample allocation not given. The samples were gathered on day 63 after the first injection of vaccine or placebo. Only in-frame clones appear in the TCRdb table, and some are missing; sequencing was by immunoSEQ multiplex PCR. The sample contains around 450,000 clones, about 93% of which appear only once. The receptor's source is a person aged 18-65 years who received the Ad26.COV2.S COVID-19 vaccine or a placebo. This specimen was peripheral blood, taken in a trial of Ad26.COV2.S vaccine versus placebo.

The CDR3 sequence: CASSKTTGGRGQPQHF. The DNA for the CDR3 is TGTGCCAGCAGCAAGACAACAGGGGGCAGGGGTCAGCCCCAGCATTTT. The chain links TRBV11-2 to TRBJ1-5; 9 bases agree with TRBD1. CDR1 and CDR2 from the germline V gene are SGHAT and FQNNGV. V lost 5 bases and J lost 6; bases outside the gene matches: 11. The CDR3 spans 16 residues.